The 8 T cell receptor beta chains below were found in one sample sequenced in a study of beta chain features in type 1 diabetes. Expressed TCRB transcripts were sequenced because the entire RNA isolate underwent reverse transcription. Sequencing was performed with immunoSEQ multiplex PCR; in TCRdb, only in-frame clones are kept and a portion is missing. The sample includes under 300,000 clones, approximately 20% of them seen just once. Study observations and caveats: TCRB CDR3s from Type 1 diabetes patients were moderately but significantly shorter in all four CD4+ subsets.

These receptors' antigens are unknown. Sequencing used naive CD4+ T cells from blood. Receptors originate from a woman aged 40-49 years with type 1 diabetes.

This clone appeared a few times. The rearrangement joins TRBV30 to TRBJ2-3, with 7 bases lining up with TRBD2. CDR3 size: 16 residues. After removal of 5 bases from V and 0 bases from J, the junction contained 11 bases not matched to a gene. Looked up from germline, CDR1 is GTSNPN and CDR2 is SVGIG (reference sequence). The CDR3 here is CAWATGGSGSTDTQYF. As DNA, the CDR3 is TGTGCCTGGGCAACGGGGGGTAGCGGGAGCACAGATACGCAGTATTTT.

The chain joins TRBV7-8 to TRBJ2-5, with TRBD1 matching over 9 bases. There are 13 residues in the CDR3. J gave up 4 bases and V 4 bases, and 1 base lay outside the gene matches. In germline, CDR1 is SGHVS, CDR2 FQNEAQ. This chain's CDR3 is CASSWTGVETQYF. In DNA form, the CDR3 reads TGTGCCAGCAGCTGGACAGGGGTAGAGACCCAGTACTTC.

The chain joins TRBV29-1 to TRBJ2-1, with 7 nucleotides matching TRBD1. This CDR3 comprises 12 residues. Germline V gene data show CDR1 as SQVTM and CDR2 as ANQGSEA. The ends lost 6 bases at V and 8 bases at J; junction bases unmatched: 7. CDR3 loop: CSVVPGQYEQFF. As DNA, the CDR3 is TGCAGCGTCGTCCCGGGACAGTATGAGCAGTTCTTC.

In DNA, the CDR3 is TGTGCCAGCAGCTTAGTTCTCGCTAGCTTGGCCGGGGAGCTGTTTTTT. Its protein product is CASSLVLASLAGELFF. The rearrangement joins TRBV7-2 to TRBJ2-2; TRBD2 is a possible D gene (5 bases). Looked up from germline, CDR1 is SGHTA and CDR2 is FQGNSA. Trimming removed 1 base from V and 6 bases from J, with 15 bases in between. This CDR3 has 16 amino acids.

This clone has just a few counts. This rearrangement joins TRBV6-6 to TRBJ2-7; D gene ambiguous. CDR1 is MNHNY and CDR2 is SVGAGI in the germline V gene (reference sequence). V gave up 5 bases and J gave up 4 bases, with 9 bases separating them. This CDR3 contains 12 residues. The CDR3 region has the DNA TGTGCCAGCAGTCCTCACAGTTACGAGCAGTACTTC. Its translation is CASSPHSYEQYF.

There are a few counts of this clone. The rearrangement joins TRBV14 to TRBJ2-5; 7 nucleotides align to TRBD1. Germline CDR1 reads SGHDN; CDR2 reads FVKESK. J was trimmed by 2 bases and V by 0 bases; bases with no gene match: 9. This CDR3 contains 17 residues. CDR3 protein: CASSQDIQGVRQETQYF. CDR3 DNA sequence: TGTGCCAGCAGCCAAGATATCCAGGGGGTTCGTCAAGAGACCCAGTACTTC.

This clone was detected only a few times. This chain links TRBV5-5 with TRBJ1-2; D may be TRBD1 (6 bases). Germline V lookup: CDR1 SGHKS, CDR2 YYEKEE (reference sequence). The V and J ends lost 2 bases and 0 bases respectively, with 11 bases between them. The CDR3 contains 15 residues. The CDR3 sequence is CASSLAGQSNYGYTF. The CDR3 nucleotides read TGTGCCAGCAGCTTAGCAGGACAGTCTAACTATGGCTACACCTTC.

The genes are TRBV9 and TRBJ2-3; TRBD2 is a possible D gene (5 bases). CDR1 and CDR2 (germline): SGDLS, YYNGEE. V was trimmed by 1 base and J by 3 bases, leaving 15 bases between them. The CDR3 is 16 residues long. The CDR3: CASSVSARTGTDTQYF. Here the CDR3 DNA reads TGTGCCAGCAGCGTAAGTGCACGGACGGGGACAGATACGCAGTATTTT. The full variable domain, rest sourced from reference TRBV9 and TRBJ2-3, is DSGVTQTPKHLITATGQRVTLRCSPRSGDLSVYWYQQSLDQGLQFLIQYYNGEERAKGNILERFSAQQFPDLHSELNLSSLELGDSALYFCASSVSARTGTDTQYFGPGTRLTVL.